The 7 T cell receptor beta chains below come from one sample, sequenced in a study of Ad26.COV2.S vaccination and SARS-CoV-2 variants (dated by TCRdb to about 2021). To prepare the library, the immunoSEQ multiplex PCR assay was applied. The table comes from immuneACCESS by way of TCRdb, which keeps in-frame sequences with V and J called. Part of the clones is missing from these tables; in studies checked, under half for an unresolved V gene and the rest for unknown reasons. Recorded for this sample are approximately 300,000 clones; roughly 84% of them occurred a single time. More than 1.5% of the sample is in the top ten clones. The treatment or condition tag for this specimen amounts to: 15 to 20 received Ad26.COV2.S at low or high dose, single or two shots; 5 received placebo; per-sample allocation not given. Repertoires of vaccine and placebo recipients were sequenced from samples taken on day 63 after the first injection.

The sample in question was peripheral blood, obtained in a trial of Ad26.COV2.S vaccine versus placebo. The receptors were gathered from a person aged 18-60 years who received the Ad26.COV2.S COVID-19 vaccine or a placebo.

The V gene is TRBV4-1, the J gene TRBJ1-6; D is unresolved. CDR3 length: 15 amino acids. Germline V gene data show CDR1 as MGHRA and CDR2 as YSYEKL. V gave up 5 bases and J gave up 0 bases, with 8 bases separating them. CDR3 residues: CASSSGSSYNSPLHF. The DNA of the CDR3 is TGCGCCAGCAGCAGTGGGAGCTCCTATAATTCACCCCTCCACTTT.

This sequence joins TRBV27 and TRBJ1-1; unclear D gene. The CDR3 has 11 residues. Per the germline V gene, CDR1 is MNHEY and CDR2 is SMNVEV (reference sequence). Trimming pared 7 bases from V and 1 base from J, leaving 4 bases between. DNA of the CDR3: TGTGCCAGCAAAGCGAACACTGAAGCTTTCTTT. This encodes CASKANTEAFF.

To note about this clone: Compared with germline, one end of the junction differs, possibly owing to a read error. This CDR3 reads CVINFSGGGPDTQYF. CDR3 sequence (DNA): TGTGTCATCAACTTTAGCGGGGGGGGCCCAGATACGCAGTATTTT. The rearrangement links TRBV10-3 to TRBJ2-3; 11 bases are shared with TRBD2. There are 15 residues in the CDR3. The germline CDR1 and CDR2 sequences are ENHRY and SYGVKD.

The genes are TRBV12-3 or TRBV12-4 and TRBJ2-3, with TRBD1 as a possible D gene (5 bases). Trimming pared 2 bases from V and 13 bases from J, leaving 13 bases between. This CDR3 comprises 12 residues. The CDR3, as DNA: TGTGCCAGCAGTTTAAGGCAGGGCCTTAAGTATTTT. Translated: CASSLRQGLKYF.

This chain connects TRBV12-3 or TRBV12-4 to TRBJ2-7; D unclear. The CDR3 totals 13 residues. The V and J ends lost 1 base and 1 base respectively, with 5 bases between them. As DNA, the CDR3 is TGTGCCAGCAGTTTAGGGGTTTCCTACGAGCAGTACTTC. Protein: CASSLGVSYEQYF.

The CDR3 nucleotides read TGTGCCAGCAGCTTCCTCTCTGGAAACACCATATATTTT. It codes for CASSFLSGNTIYF. The chain joins TRBV11-2 to TRBJ1-3, with unresolved D. Germline CDR1 SGHAT, CDR2 FQNNGV. This CDR3 comprises 13 residues. Trimming removed 3 bases from V and 0 bases from J, with 3 bases in between.

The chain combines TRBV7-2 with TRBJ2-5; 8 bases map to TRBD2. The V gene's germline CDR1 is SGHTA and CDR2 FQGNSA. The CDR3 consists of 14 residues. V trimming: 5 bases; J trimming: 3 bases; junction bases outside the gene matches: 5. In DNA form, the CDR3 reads TGTGCCAGCAGCACCGGGACTAGGAAAGAGACCCAGTACTTC. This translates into CASSTGTRKETQYF.